What follows are 7 T cell receptor beta chains derived from one specimen sequenced in a study of T cells in Graves' hyperthyroidism and ophthalmopathy. Amplified regions were TCR beta CDR3 sequences from RNA transcripts. A set of HTBI primers served as the primers for a first-round RT-PCR of the TCR CDR3. One entry per CDR3 protein results from TCRdb running MiXCR on the multiplex PCR reads. The repertoire holds 95,000 to 110,000 distinct CDR3 sequences, with about 50% as singletons. The source material was blood. These receptors were taken from a middle-aged man with Graves' hyperthyroidism.

This clonotype occurred many times. This sequence joins TRBV7-9 and TRBJ2-1; no definite D call. Trimming removed 5 bases from V and 7 bases from J, with 9 bases in between. The CDR3 contains 12 residues. Germline CDR1 SEHNR, CDR2 FQNEAQ (reference sequence). In DNA form, the CDR3 reads TGTGCCAGCAGCAGCAGGCTGAATGAGCAGTTCTTC. It translates to CASSSRLNEQFF.

The chain combines TRBV7-9 with TRBJ1-1; no clear D. The CDR3 extends over 9 amino acids. Trimming removed 1 base at V and 14 bases at J, with 5 bases between. CDR1 and CDR2 from the germline V gene are SEHNR and FQNEAQ (reference sequence). The CDR3 DNA is TGTGCCAGCAGCTTAGGGCTATTCTTT. This gives the protein CASSLGLFF.

The table lists this clonotype with many counts. This chain links TRBV5-1 with TRBJ1-2; tentative D call: TRBD1 (6 bases). CDR1 is SGHRS, CDR2 YFSETQ, per germline. This CDR3 region has 13 residues. Trimming pared 0 bases from V and 4 bases from J, leaving 7 bases between. CDR3 in amino acids: CASSLDRAYGYTF. DNA of the CDR3: TGCGCCAGCAGCTTGGACAGGGCCTATGGCTACACCTTC.

This clonotype was seen many times. The V gene is TRBV7-8, the J gene TRBJ2-1, with 9 bases matching TRBD2. The V segment lost 5 bases and the J segment 4 bases; nucleotides outside the gene matches: 3. CDR1 and CDR2 (germline): SGHVS, FQNEAQ. This CDR3 is built from 14 residues. Written as DNA, the CDR3 is TGTGCCAGCAGCGGGACTAGCAGATACAATGAGCAGTTCTTC. Translated, it gives CASSGTSRYNEQFF.

This clonotype appeared many times. The chain joins TRBV20-1 to TRBJ1-3, with D unclear. The length of the CDR3 is 12 residues. CDR1 is DFQATT and CDR2 is SNEGSKA in the germline V gene (reference sequence). The V end was cut by 3 bases, the J end by 2 bases, with 5 bases between. Written as DNA, the CDR3 is TGCAGTGCTAGCCGACCTGGAAACACCATATATTTT. Translated: CSASRPGNTIYF.

At least ten counts were recorded for this clonotype. The chain links TRBV7-2 to TRBJ2-1; D is tentatively TRBD1 or TRBD2 (6 bases each). The length of the CDR3 is 16 residues. CDR1 and CDR2 from the germline V gene are SGHTA and FQGNSA. The V end was cut by 5 bases, the J end by 6 bases, with 20 bases between. CDR3 region: CASSPRGDIRTNEQFF. DNA of the CDR3: TGTGCCAGCAGCCCGAGGGGGGACATTCGGACCAATGAGCAGTTCTTC.

A word on this clonotype: Being one base from a much bigger clone, this may be a read error. This chain connects TRBV6-6 to TRBJ1-5; D perhaps matches TRBD1 (6 bases). The CDR3 covers 14 residues. Germline V gene lookup returns CDR1 MNHNY and CDR2 SVGAGI (reference sequence). The ends were cut back, 5 bases at V and 0 bases at J, with 8 bases in the middle. CDR3 in DNA: TGTGCCAGCAGTACAGGGACTAGCAATCAGCCCCAGCATTTT. As protein: CASSTGTSNQPQHF.